The 8 T cell receptor beta chains presented below share a single source sample, sequenced in a study of Graves' ophthalmopathy and Graves' hyperthyroidism. The authors amplified TCR beta CDR3 regions, and they did so from RNA transcripts for repertoire sequencing. An opening RT-PCR round employed HTBI primers and preceded a second-round multiplex PCR. From the multiplex PCR reads, TCRdb called clonotypes with MiXCR, one entry per CDR3 protein. Of 170,000 or so distinct CDR3 sequences listed, around two fifths are singletons. The sequenced material came from peripheral blood. These receptor sequences come from a woman between 40 and 55 years old with Graves' ophthalmopathy.

This clonotype was seen repeatedly, ten times or more. This chain connects TRBV15 to TRBJ1-5, with D hard to call. The CDR3 extends over 15 amino acids. The germline gives CDR1 LNHNV, CDR2 YYDKDF (reference sequence). Trimming left V 6 bases short and J 3 bases short, with 15 bases between. CDR3 in amino acids: CATSSDSGPNQPQHF. DNA of the CDR3: TGTGCCACCAGTTCAGATTCTGGACCCAATCAGCCCCAGCATTTT.

The V gene is TRBV7-8, the J gene TRBJ1-5; no clear D gene. V gave up 4 bases and J gave up 0 bases, with 10 bases separating them. This CDR3 spans 15 amino acids. Per germline, CDR1 SGHVS and CDR2 FQNEAQ. CDR3 region: CASSSHSYSNQPQHF. DNA of the CDR3: TGTGCCAGCAGCTCGCATAGCTATAGCAATCAGCCCCAGCATTTT.

In its sample, this clonotype was seen many times. This chain uses TRBV2 with TRBJ1-2; D is possibly TRBD1 (5 bases). The V gene lost 3 bases and the J gene lost 6 bases, with 14 bases spanning the gap. The CDR3 loop spans 14 amino acids. CDR1 SNHLY and CDR2 FYNNEI come from the germline V gene. CDR3 DNA sequence: TGTGCCAGCAGTGATAGGCGACGGGGGAATGGCTACACCTTC. It specifies CASSDRRRGNGYTF.

Many counts were recorded for this clonotype. The chain joins TRBV20-1 to TRBJ2-1; 15 bases line up with TRBD2. Per germline, CDR1 DFQATT and CDR2 SNEGSKA (reference sequence). The V and J ends lost 7 bases and 7 bases, in that order; junction bases with no gene match: 8. The CDR3 consists of 15 residues. The DNA of the CDR3 is TGCAGTGAAATCCCGGGACTAGCGGGAGGAAATGAGCAGTTCTTC. It translates to CSEIPGLAGGNEQFF.

The rearrangement joins TRBV6-1 to TRBJ1-5; 7 bases line up with TRBD1. The CDR3 is 14 residues long. V was pared by 7 bases and J by 2 bases, with 5 bases of the junction left unmatched. Germline CDR1 reads MNHNS; CDR2 reads SASEGT. CDR3 region: CASKTGVGNQPQHF. CDR3 bases: TGTGCCAGCAAAACAGGGGTCGGCAATCAGCCCCAGCATTTT.

This clonotype was detected ten times or more. The rearrangement joins TRBV28 to TRBJ1-2; D is unresolved. The CDR3 covers 13 residues. V shed 2 bases and J shed 3 bases, with 7 bases lying between them. From germline, CDR1 is MDHEN and CDR2 SYDVKM. CDR3 protein: CASSLTSYYGYTF. CDR3 nucleotide sequence: TGTGCCAGCAGTTTAACATCCTACTATGGCTACACCTTC.

This clonotype was recorded many times. The V and J genes are TRBV20-1 and TRBJ2-7; D gene uncertain. Germline V gene data show CDR1 as DFQATT and CDR2 as SNEGSKA (reference sequence). Deletions cut 3 bases from V and 2 bases from J, with 8 bases between. The CDR3 loop spans 12 amino acids. The CDR3: CSASDGTYEQYF. As DNA, the CDR3 is TGCAGTGCTAGTGACGGAACCTACGAGCAGTACTTC.

This clonotype showed up many times. V usage is TRBV28 and J usage is TRBJ2-7, with 10 bases that match TRBD2. The junction had 7 bases not matched to a gene; V was cut back by 3 bases and J by 5 bases. The CDR3 contains 15 residues. Germline values: CDR1 MDHEN, CDR2 SYDVKM. The CDR3 DNA is TGTGCCAGCAGTTTTACAGCGGGAGGGGAAAACGAGCAGTACTTC. Translation: CASSFTAGGENEQYF.